Listed below are T cell receptor beta chains from one sample, sequenced in a study of blood T cell repertoires in COVID-19. Assay: immunoSEQ multiplex PCR; the TCRdb copy retains only in-frame clones and omits some. The sample contains roughly 160,000 clones, approximately 91% of which appear only once. Sequenced material: peripheral blood. The source is a man younger than 35 with acute or convalescent COVID-19. Both conserved end residues are part of each CDR3. The D gene is left open where the match is weak. The size field is filled for only some rows; it gives once, few, many or a size class.

cdr3_aa: CASSPGQGALYGYTF; cdr3_nt: TGTGCCAGCAGTCCGGGACAGGGGGCCCTCTATGGCTACACCTTC; v_call: TRBV6-5; clone_size: once; j_call: TRBJ1-2; d_call: TRBD1
cdr3_aa: CASSYEGWTEAFF; cdr3_nt: TGTGCCAGCAGTTACGAGGGATGGACTGAAGCTTTCTTT; v_call: TRBV6-6; clone_size: .; j_call: TRBJ1-1; d_call: .
cdr3_aa: CSVAGTGQETQYF; cdr3_nt: TGCAGCGTTGCCGGGACAGGCCAAGAGACCCAGTACTTC; v_call: TRBV29-1; clone_size: .; j_call: TRBJ2-5; d_call: TRBD1
cdr3_aa: CASSLREQTNTEAFF; cdr3_nt: TGCGCCAGCAGCTTGCGTGAACAGACGAACACTGAAGCTTTCTTT; v_call: TRBV5-1; clone_size: once; j_call: TRBJ1-1; d_call: .
cdr3_aa: CASSPPGQWNTEAFF; cdr3_nt: TGTGCCAGCAGTCCACCAGGACAGTGGAACACTGAAGCTTTCTTT; v_call: TRBV6-5; clone_size: .; j_call: TRBJ1-1; d_call: .
cdr3_aa: CASSPTGGDSPLHF; cdr3_nt: TGTGCCAGCAGCCCGACGGGGGGAGATTCACCCCTCCACTTT; v_call: TRBV9; clone_size: .; j_call: TRBJ1-6; d_call: .
cdr3_aa: CASSAGTSGRGGELFF; cdr3_nt: TGTGCCAGCAGCGCCGGGACTAGCGGGAGAGGCGGGGAGCTGTTTTTT; v_call: TRBV9; clone_size: few; j_call: TRBJ2-2; d_call: TRBD2
cdr3_aa: CASSLQGVSTEAFF; cdr3_nt: TGTGCCAGCAGCCTACAGGGGGTGAGCACTGAAGCTTTCTTT; v_call: TRBV5-8; clone_size: .; j_call: TRBJ1-1; d_call: TRBD1
cdr3_aa: CASTAGQGRVEKLFF; cdr3_nt: TGTGCCAGCACTGCGGGACAGGGTCGGGTTGAAAAACTGTTTTTT; v_call: TRBV2; clone_size: .; j_call: TRBJ1-4; d_call: TRBD1
cdr3_aa: CARGDSEGHNSPLHF; cdr3_nt: TGTGCCAGGGGGGACAGTGAGGGGCATAATTCACCCCTCCACTTT; v_call: TRBV2; clone_size: .; j_call: TRBJ1-6; d_call: TRBD1